This T cell receptor (beta chain) was identified in a study of T cells in Graves' hyperthyroidism and ophthalmopathy (dated by TCRdb to about 2019). Turning to the overall study: Peripheral blood was sampled at the time of initial diagnosis, prior to any treatment. To identify TCR V-J signatures that set the groups apart, the researchers used a discovery cohort of 100 patients, made up of roughly 45 with Graves' ophthalmopathy and around 58 with stable Graves' hyperthyroidism. Prospective prediction of ophthalmopathy was tested in an independent validation cohort consisting of fewer than 20 hyperthyroidism patients and around 16 patients who later progressed to ophthalmopathy. The 75 to 100 discovery patients were randomly split 7:3 into training and test sets. In addition, the study compared T-cell repertoires in thyroid tissue and in blood from 6 or 7 Graves' hyperthyroidism patients. Once sampling was done, hyperthyroidism patients were given methimazole at a starting dose of 30 mg daily, whereas ophthalmopathy patients were given high-dose intravenous methylprednisolone. The paper reports TCR Vbeta CDR3 sequencing of over 120 peripheral blood samples: under 45 ophthalmopathy, some 80 hyperthyroidism and around 17 progressor patients. Summary of the overall study and its limitations: Most expanded thyroid clonotypes (frequency above 0.001) were also detected in blood, suggesting blood repertoires may reflect thyroid immune responses. In validation, the model predicted progression to ophthalmopathy with approximately 71% sensitivity and around 72% specificity, a median of about 6.7 months before onset. A 13 V-J signature model separated ophthalmopathy from stable hyperthyroidism, with just over 85% sensitivity and 81.08% specificity in cross-validation and 80%/75% in testing. Sample size was not statistically predetermined, and investigators were not blinded to group allocation.

CDR1 SGHRS and CDR2 YFSETQ were looked up in the germline V gene. Compared with germline, V lacks 4 bases and J lacks 6 bases; bases without a gene match: 6. Measured from the cysteine to the phenylalanine, the CDR3 is 13 residues long. The read is trimmed to its CDR3 DNA, 39 bases read in frame from base 1. Moderately to severely active disease, a Clinical Activity Score of at least 3, a NOSPECS grade of at least 4, and a duration under 3 months were present in ophthalmopathy patients. The study excluded patients with uncontrolled infections, other autoimmune diseases, pregnancy or lactation. Diagnoses relied on clinical symptoms, serum thyroxine and TRAb, thyroid ultrasound and orbital computed tomography. PBMCs were isolated from about 10 ml of fresh peripheral blood by Ficoll-Paque density gradient centrifugation. Trizol reagent was used to extract total RNA, and RNA quality was then checked on an Agilent 2100 Bioanalyzer.

Regarding this clonotype: Which antigen it targets is not known. No much larger clone is present one base from it, and per-base qualities are unavailable.

Amplification of TCR beta CDR3 regions was carried out from RNA transcripts. The first round of RT-PCR for the TCR CDR3 was performed with the HTBI primer set and the Qiagen OneStep RT-PCR kit. Libraries were constructed in a second round of multiplex PCR, after which size selection and purification were carried out. Sequencing of the libraries was done on an Illumina HiSeq2000 using paired-end 100 bp reads. Turning to the authors' computational methods: Raw data were processed with SOAPnuke, discarding reads with adapters, uncalled bases, mean Phred below 15, or no exact constant-primer or identifier match. COPE v1.2.5 was used to merge high-quality paired reads, and clonotypes were defined as unique nucleotide sequences. Clonotypes were aligned to IMGT TRBV, TRBD and TRBJ reference segments using MiTCR v1.1. Only V-J combinations with frequency above 0.0001, covering 99% to 99.2% of repertoires, were analysed. A TCS score was defined as the ratio of F50 (clonal expansion) to E x V (chaos), with BLOSUM62-based TCRdist applied between CDR3 peptides within each V-J. Welch's t-statistics and random forest reduced around 550 V-J features to roughly 13, which were used in a naive Bayes classifier (R e1071). TCRdb reprocessing: public reads trimmed at Q25 with fastp, clones called with MiXCR, in-frame beta chains kept. Duplicate CDR3 protein sequences are folded into a single record with the most common DNA and genes. These V and J calls originate from TCRdb's pipeline instead of the authors' own analysis. In all, the sample holds about 410,000 distinct CDR3 sequences, and under 15% of those were seen once. Jointly, the top ten make up less than 15% of the sample.

Rearrangement joined TRBV5-1 to TRBJ2-5, with TRBD1 identical over 7 junction bases. Sequenced input: blood. The source of this sequence is a man in his late teens or twenties with Graves' ophthalmopathy. The DNA sequence reads TGCGCCAGCAGCACCCGACAGGGACAGACCCAGTACTTC. Translated, this gives CASSTRQGQTQYF.